This TCR beta chain stems from a study of blood T cell repertoires in COVID-19. How the authors handled the data: From reference gene primer amplification, estimates of nucleated cell counts were derived. Measured with immunoSEQ multiplex PCR; TCRdb has only the in-frame clones, and not every one. The V and J calls and clone size come from that table; D and trimming were worked out from the DNA. The data show a few hundred thousand clones, about 80% seen once. The CDR3 length is 13 residues. CDR1 is SGHRS and CDR2 is YFSETQ in the germline V gene. The V and J ends lost 2 bases and 6 bases respectively, with 10 bases between them.

The source material was peripheral blood. The chain employs TRBV5-1 and TRBJ2-3; TRBD2 is a possible D gene (6 bases). The source is a human donor with acute or convalescent COVID-19. The donor label of this sample is uncertain. DNA of the CDR3: TGCGCCAGCAGCTTTTCGGGAGATGATACGCAGTATTTT. Translation gives CASSFSGDDTQYF.